This TCR beta chain was sequenced for a study of T cell responses to AZD1222 COVID-19 vaccine. TCRdb's table, derived via immunoSEQ multiplex PCR, lists solely in-frame clones and lacks some. The sample gives 80,000 to 100,000 clones, just over 85% of which show up once; 5.6% is in the top ten. Second-dose timings of about 4 or about 12 weeks were pooled. Regarding the study as a whole: Unmutated variant regions are reportedly targeted by nearly half of spike-specific TCRs.

As for this clone: Its antigen is as yet unknown.

The sequencing used peripheral blood, collected 28 days after the second AZD1222 dose. The receptor was derived from an adult who received the AZD1222 COVID-19 vaccine.

The DNA for the CDR3 is TGCAGCCATACCGACAGCGGGGAGCTGTTTTTT. This gives the protein CSHTDSGELFF. This chain joins TRBV29-1 and TRBJ2-2; D may be TRBD1 (5 bases). The CDR3 covers 11 residues. V shed 8 bases and J shed 7 bases, with 11 bases lying between them. Germline assignment: CDR1 SQVTM and CDR2 ANQGSEA.